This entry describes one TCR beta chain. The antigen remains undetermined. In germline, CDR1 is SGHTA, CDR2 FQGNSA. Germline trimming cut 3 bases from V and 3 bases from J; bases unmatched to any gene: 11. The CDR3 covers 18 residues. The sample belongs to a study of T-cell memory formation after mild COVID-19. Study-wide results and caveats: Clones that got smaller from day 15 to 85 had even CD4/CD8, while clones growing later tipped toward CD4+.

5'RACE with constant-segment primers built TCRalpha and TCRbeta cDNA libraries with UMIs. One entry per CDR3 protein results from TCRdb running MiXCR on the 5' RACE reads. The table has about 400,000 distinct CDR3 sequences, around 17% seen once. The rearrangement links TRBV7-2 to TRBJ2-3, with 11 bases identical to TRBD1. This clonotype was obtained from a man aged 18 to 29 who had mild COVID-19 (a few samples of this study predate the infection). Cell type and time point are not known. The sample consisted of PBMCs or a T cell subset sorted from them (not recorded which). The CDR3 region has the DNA TGTGCCAGCAGCTTCACCCTGACCGGGACAGGGGGGACAGATACGCAGTATTTT. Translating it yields CASSFTLTGTGGTDTQYF.